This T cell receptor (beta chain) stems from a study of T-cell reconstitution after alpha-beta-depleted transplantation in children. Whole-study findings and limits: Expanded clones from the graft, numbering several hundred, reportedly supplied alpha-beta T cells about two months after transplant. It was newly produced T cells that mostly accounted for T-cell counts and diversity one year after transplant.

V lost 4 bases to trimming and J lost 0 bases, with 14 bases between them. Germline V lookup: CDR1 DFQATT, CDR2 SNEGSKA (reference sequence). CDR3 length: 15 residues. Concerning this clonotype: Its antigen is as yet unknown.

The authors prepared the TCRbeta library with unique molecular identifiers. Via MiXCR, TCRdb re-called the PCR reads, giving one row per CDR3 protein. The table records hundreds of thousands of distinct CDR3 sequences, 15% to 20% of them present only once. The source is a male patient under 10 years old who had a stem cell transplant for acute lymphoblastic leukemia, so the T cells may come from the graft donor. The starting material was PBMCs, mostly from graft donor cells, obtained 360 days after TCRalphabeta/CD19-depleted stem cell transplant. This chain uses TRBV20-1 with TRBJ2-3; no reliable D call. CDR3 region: CSATPADVSTDTQYF. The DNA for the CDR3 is TGCAGTGCTACACCCGCGGACGTCAGCACAGATACGCAGTATTTT.